This T cell receptor (beta chain) was captured in a study of T cell responses to AZD1222 COVID-19 vaccine. Broader study findings: Spike was spanned by vaccine-associated CD4 TCRs, which were dominant at 160-218 and 743-854.

Germline V lookup: CDR1 SGHRS, CDR2 YFSETQ. This CDR3 is 16 amino acids long. Profiling relied on immunoSEQ multiplex PCR, and the TCRdb table lists in-frame clones only, not all of them. The sample consists of about 110,000 clones, about 89% of them appearing once. Turning to this clone: Its antigen is currently unknown. The junction does not match germline at one end; this may be a read error.

This sequence originates from an adult who received the AZD1222 COVID-19 vaccine. The starting material was peripheral blood, obtained 28 days after the second AZD1222 dose. The V call is TRBV5-1, the J call TRBJ2-2; 10 positions match TRBD1. The CDR3 sequence: CVSRTGGSANTGELFF. The CDR3 nucleotides are TGCGTCAGCAGGACAGGGGGATCCGCGAACACCGGGGAGCTGTTTTTT.